Listed below are T cell receptor beta chains from one sample, sequenced in a study of PD-1 blockade in mismatch repair-deficient tumors. Only in-frame clones appear in the TCRdb table, and some are missing; sequencing was by immunoSEQ multiplex PCR. The sample has roughly 110,000 clones, around 80% seen once. Specimen: peripheral blood, collected just over 59 weeks after starting pembrolizumab. These receptors all stem from an adult with mismatch repair-deficient cancer. Both conserved end residues are part of each CDR3. The D gene is left open where the match is weak. Clone size is stated in some rows and not others, as once, few, many or a class when expanded.

DNA | CDR3 | D | V | size | J
TGTGCCAGCAGCTTAGAGTTGGCCACAGATACGCAGTATTTT | CASSLELATDTQYF | - | TRBV7-9 | - | TRBJ2-3
TGTGCCAGCAGCCGAATTTTTTACCCCGGGGAGCTGTTTTTT | CASSRIFYPGELFF | - | TRBV7-9 | - | TRBJ2-2
TGTGCCAGCAGCGTAGGGGGAGAAACCTACGAGCAGTACTTC | CASSVGGETYEQYF | - | TRBV9 | - | TRBJ2-7
TGTGCCAGCAGTGAGTTTGGCGGGGAAGGCGATGAGCAGTTCTTC | CASSEFGGEGDEQFF | - | TRBV6-4 | - | TRBJ2-1
TGTGCCAGTAGTATTTTATCGTCGGGAGAGCAGTTCTTC | CASSILSSGEQFF | - | TRBV19 | few | TRBJ2-1
TGTGCCAGCCTGTCCCGAAAGACTCTTGGGAGCACAGATACGCAGTATTTT | CASLSRKTLGSTDTQYF | - | TRBV7-2 | - | TRBJ2-3
TGTGCCAGCAGCCCCGGGACTAGCGGGAGACAAGAGACCCAGTACTTC | CASSPGTSGRQETQYF | TRBD2 | TRBV11-3 | - | TRBJ2-5
TGTGCCAGCAGGCAACAGGTCGGTCAGCCCCAGCATTTT | CASRQQVGQPQHF | - | TRBV6-5 | once | TRBJ1-5
TGTGCCTCGGGGGCACAGACCACTGAAGCTTTCTTT | CASGAQTTEAFF | - | TRBV7-9 | few | TRBJ1-1
TGTGCCAGCAGCTTCACGGACACCGGGGAGCTGTTTTTT | CASSFTDTGELFF | - | TRBV5-4 | - | TRBJ2-2
TGTGCCAGCAGCCCCCCAGGACAGGGGGTCCGAGATACGCAGTATTTT | CASSPPGQGVRDTQYF | TRBD1 | TRBV7-3 | - | TRBJ2-3
TGCACCAGCAGCCAAGACCAGAACACTGAAGCTTTCTTT | CTSSQDQNTEAFF | - | TRBV1 | - | TRBJ1-1
TGCAGCGTTTCTAGCGGGGGATCCGGGGAGCTGTTTTTT | CSVSSGGSGELFF | TRBD2 | TRBV29-1 | - | TRBJ2-2
TGTGCCAGCAGCCAAGAGTTAGCGGGAGGGAACACCGGGGAGCTGTTTTTT | CASSQELAGGNTGELFF | TRBD2 | TRBV4-2 | few | TRBJ2-2
TGTGCCAGCAGCTACGGGACTAGCGGAAACAATGAGCAGTTCTTC | CASSYGTSGNNEQFF | TRBD2 | TRBV5-4 | - | TRBJ2-1
TGTGCCTGGAGTCCTCCGGGGGGGAGACAGCCCCAGCATTTT | CAWSPPGGRQPQHF | - | TRBV30 | - | TRBJ1-5
TGTGCCAGCAGCCCCTTAGCGGGCCCTGCACCAGATACGCAGTATTTT | CASSPLAGPAPDTQYF | TRBD2 | TRBV7-9 | - | TRBJ2-3
TGTGCCAGCAGCTTAGCCTCGGGAGTGGGCACCGGGGAGCTGTTTTTT | CASSLASGVGTGELFF | - | TRBV7-6 | - | TRBJ2-2
TGCGCCAGCAGCCCTACTGGGGGGGAACTTAACACCGGGGAGCTGTTTTTT | CASSPTGGELNTGELFF | TRBD2 | TRBV4-1 | - | TRBJ2-2
TGTGCCAGCAGCTTAGCGTACCAAGAGACCCAGTACTTC | CASSLAYQETQYF | - | TRBV7-9 | - | TRBJ2-5
TGTGCCAGCTCACCGCTCCCCCTGGCAGGGGTAGGACAGGGCTATGGCTACACCTTC | CASSPLPLAGVGQGYGYTF | TRBD1 | TRBV18 | - | TRBJ1-2
TGCGCCAGCCCGGGGGCAGGCAGCGAGCAGTACTTC | CASPGAGSEQYF | - | TRBV23-1 | - | TRBJ2-7
TGCGCCAGCAGCTTGGCCCCCGACATAACTGAAGCTTTCTTT | CASSLAPDITEAFF | - | TRBV5-1 | - | TRBJ1-1
TGTGCCAGCAGTGATACTAGCGGGCTATACGAGCAGTACTTC | CASSDTSGLYEQYF | TRBD2 | TRBV27 | - | TRBJ2-7
TGTGCTAGTGGCCCAATGGACAGGGGGAGCACCGGGGAGCTGTTTTTT | CASGPMDRGSTGELFF | TRBD1 | TRBV12-5 | - | TRBJ2-2
TGCGCCAGCAGCTTTTGGCTGGGTAGGGAGGACACTGAAGCTTTCTTT | CASSFWLGREDTEAFF | - | TRBV5-1 | - | TRBJ1-1
TGTGCCAGCAGTGAAGTATATGGATCCACCGGGGGAAACACCATATATTTT | CASSEVYGSTGGNTIYF | - | TRBV6-1 | - | TRBJ1-3
TGTGCCAGCAGCCCGACGGTAGTCAATGAGCAGTTCTTC | CASSPTVVNEQFF | - | TRBV11-2 | - | TRBJ2-1
TGTGCCAGCAGCTCCCGGGGAAGTCGGGGGGCTAACTATGGCTACACCTTC | CASSSRGSRGANYGYTF | - | TRBV4-2 | - | TRBJ1-2
TGTGCCAGCAGCTTAGTGGTGGGAGAACGGTACGAGCAGTACTTC | CASSLVVGERYEQYF | - | TRBV7-2 | - | TRBJ2-7
TGTGCCAGCAGCTTACGTCTAGCGGGAGCGGGAGATACGCAGTATTTT | CASSLRLAGAGDTQYF | TRBD2 | TRBV7-3 | - | TRBJ2-3
TGCAGCGTTGAAGATTTAAAACTAGCTATCGGCTTGGGTGAGCAGTTCTTC | CSVEDLKLAIGLGEQFF | - | TRBV29-1 | - | TRBJ2-1
TGTGCCAGCAGCCCTACAGGGGCTAACTATGGCTACACCTTC | CASSPTGANYGYTF | TRBD1 | TRBV5-5 | - | TRBJ1-2
TGTGCCAGCAGTAGAGGAGGGACATACAATGAGCAGTTCTTC | CASSRGGTYNEQFF | - | TRBV27 | - | TRBJ2-1
TGCGCCAGCAGCCAAGAATTAAGACAGGTCACCTACGAGCAGTACTTC | CASSQELRQVTYEQYF | - | TRBV4-1 | once | TRBJ2-7
TGTGCCAGCAGCGCCGGGACACCGGGAACCTACGAGCAGTACTTC | CASSAGTPGTYEQYF | - | TRBV11-1 | once | TRBJ2-7
TGTGCCAGCAGCTCCTCTAACGAGGGTCGGGACGAGCAGTACTTC | CASSSSNEGRDEQYF | - | TRBV5-4 | - | TRBJ2-7
TGCGCCAGCAGTGAGTCCACAGGCTCCTACGAGCAGTACTTC | CASSESTGSYEQYF | - | TRBV10-1 | - | TRBJ2-7
TGTGCCACCAAACTTCGGGCTGCCAGAAACAAAAACATTCAGTACTTC | CATKLRAARNKNIQYF | - | TRBV5-6 | - | TRBJ2-4
TGCGCCAGCAGCGTTCCCCGTACAGGGGAGCAGTACTTC | CASSVPRTGEQYF | - | TRBV5-1 | - | TRBJ2-7
TGTGCCAGTAGTAGACAGGATTCATCCCGTCAGCCCCAGCATTTT | CASSRQDSSRQPQHF | - | TRBV19 | few | TRBJ1-5
TGCGCCAGCAGCTTCCTAGCGGGGCCCTCTTACGAGCAGTACTTC | CASSFLAGPSYEQYF | TRBD2 | TRBV5-1 | - | TRBJ2-7
TGTGCCAGCAGCCCCGACAGCTATAGCAATCAGCCCCAGCATTTT | CASSPDSYSNQPQHF | - | TRBV6-6 | - | TRBJ1-5
TGTGCCAGCCGGGTACAGGGTGGCTCCTACGAGCAGTACTTC | CASRVQGGSYEQYF | - | TRBV6-1 | - | TRBJ2-7
TGTGCCAGCAGCTTAATTTCCCGGACAGGCACGGGGGCAGATACGCAGTATTTT | CASSLISRTGTGADTQYF | - | TRBV7-2 | once | TRBJ2-3
TGCGCCAGCAGCCTACAGGGTCCCCCCTCAGATACGCAGTATTTT | CASSLQGPPSDTQYF | - | TRBV5-1 | - | TRBJ2-3